The sequence of this T cell receptor (beta chain) was determined in a study of T cells after yellow fever vaccination. This clonotype came up many times. Germline trimming cut 2 bases from V and 1 base from J; bases unmatched to any gene: 6. Per germline, CDR1 SGHRS and CDR2 YFSETQ. The CDR3 totals 16 residues. TCRdb reanalysed the 5' RACE reads using MiXCR and keeps one entry per CDR3 protein. This sample yields 250,000 or so distinct CDR3 sequences, of which roughly 4% are seen a single time; over 15% belongs to the top ten. The specimen comprised PBMCs, sampled 15 days after the yellow fever booster vaccination. The source of this sequence is a man aged 18-30 years who received the YFV17D yellow fever vaccine. The V and J genes are TRBV5-1 and TRBJ1-1; TRBD1 aligns across 9 bases. The CDR3 nucleotides are TGCGCCAGCAGCTTTTACCAGGACAGGGGGAACACTGAAGCTTTCTTT. Translating gives CASSFYQDRGNTEAFF.